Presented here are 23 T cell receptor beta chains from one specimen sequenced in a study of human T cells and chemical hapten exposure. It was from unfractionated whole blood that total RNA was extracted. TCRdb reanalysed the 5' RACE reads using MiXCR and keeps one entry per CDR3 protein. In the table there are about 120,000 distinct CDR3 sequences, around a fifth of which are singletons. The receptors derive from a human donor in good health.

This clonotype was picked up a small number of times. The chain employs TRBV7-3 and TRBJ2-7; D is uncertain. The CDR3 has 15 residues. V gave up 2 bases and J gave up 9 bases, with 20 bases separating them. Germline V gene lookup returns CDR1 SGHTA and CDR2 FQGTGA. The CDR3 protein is CASSLFLADRLGQYF. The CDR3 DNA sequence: TGTGCCAGCAGCTTATTTCTGGCAGACCGGTTGGGGCAGTACTTC.

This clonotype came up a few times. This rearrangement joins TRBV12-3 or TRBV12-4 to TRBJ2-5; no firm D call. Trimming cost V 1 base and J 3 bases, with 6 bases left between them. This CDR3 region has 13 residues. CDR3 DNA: TGTGCCAGCAGTTTAGATAGGGAAGAGACCCAGTACTTC. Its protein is CASSLDREETQYF.

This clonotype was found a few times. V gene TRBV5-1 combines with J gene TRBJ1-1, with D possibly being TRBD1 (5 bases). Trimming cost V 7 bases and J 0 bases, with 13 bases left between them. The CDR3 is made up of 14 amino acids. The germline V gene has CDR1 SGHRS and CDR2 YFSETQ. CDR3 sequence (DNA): TGCGCCAGCCTCTCGGAGGGGATGAACACTGAAGCTTTCTTT. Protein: CASLSEGMNTEAFF.

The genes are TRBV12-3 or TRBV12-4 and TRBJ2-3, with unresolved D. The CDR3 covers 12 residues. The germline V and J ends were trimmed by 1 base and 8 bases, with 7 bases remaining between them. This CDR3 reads CASSLGGFTQYF. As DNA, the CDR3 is TGTGCCAGCAGTTTAGGAGGATTTACGCAGTATTTT.

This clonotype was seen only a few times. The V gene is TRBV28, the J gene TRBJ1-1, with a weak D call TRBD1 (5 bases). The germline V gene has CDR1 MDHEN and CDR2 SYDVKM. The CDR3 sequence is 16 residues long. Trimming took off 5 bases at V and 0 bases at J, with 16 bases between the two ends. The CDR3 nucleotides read TGTGCCAGCAGTATACGGACACGGAGCATGAACACTGAAGCTTTCTTT. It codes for CASSIRTRSMNTEAFF.

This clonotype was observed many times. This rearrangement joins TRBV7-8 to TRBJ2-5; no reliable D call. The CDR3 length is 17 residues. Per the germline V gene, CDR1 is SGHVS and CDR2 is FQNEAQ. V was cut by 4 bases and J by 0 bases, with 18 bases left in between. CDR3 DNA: TGTGCCAGCAGCTCATCCGGGTTCGGCGTGTACCAAGAGACCCAGTACTTC. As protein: CASSSSGFGVYQETQYF.

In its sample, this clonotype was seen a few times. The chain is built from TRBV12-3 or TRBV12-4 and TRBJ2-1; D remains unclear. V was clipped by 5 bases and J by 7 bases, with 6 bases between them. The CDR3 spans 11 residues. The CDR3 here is CASSKPNEQFF. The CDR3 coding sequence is TGTGCCAGCAGTAAACCGAATGAGCAGTTCTTC.

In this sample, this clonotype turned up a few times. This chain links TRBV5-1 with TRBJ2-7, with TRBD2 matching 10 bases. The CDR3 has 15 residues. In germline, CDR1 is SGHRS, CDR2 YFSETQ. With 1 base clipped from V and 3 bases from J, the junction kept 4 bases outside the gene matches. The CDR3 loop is CASSLRASGSYEQYF. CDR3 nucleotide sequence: TGCGCCAGCAGCTTGCGGGCTAGCGGGAGCTACGAGCAGTACTTC.

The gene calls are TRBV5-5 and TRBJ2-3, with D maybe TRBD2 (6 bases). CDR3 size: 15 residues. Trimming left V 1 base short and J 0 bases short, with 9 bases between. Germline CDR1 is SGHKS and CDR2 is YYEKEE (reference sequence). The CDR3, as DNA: TGTGCCAGCAGCTTGTGGGGGACTAGCACAGATACGCAGTATTTT. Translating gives CASSLWGTSTDTQYF.

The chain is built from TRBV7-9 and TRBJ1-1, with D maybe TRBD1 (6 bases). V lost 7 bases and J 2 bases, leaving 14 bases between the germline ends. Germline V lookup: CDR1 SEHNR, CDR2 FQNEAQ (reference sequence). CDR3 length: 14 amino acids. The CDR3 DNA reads TGTGCCAGCACCCTAGGGGGGAAAAACACTGAAGCTTTCTTT. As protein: CASTLGGKNTEAFF.

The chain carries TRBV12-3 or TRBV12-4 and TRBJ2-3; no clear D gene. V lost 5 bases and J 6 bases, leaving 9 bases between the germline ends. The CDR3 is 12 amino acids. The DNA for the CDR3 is TGTGCCAGCAGTCCAGTGGTTGATACGCAGTATTTT. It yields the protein CASSPVVDTQYF.

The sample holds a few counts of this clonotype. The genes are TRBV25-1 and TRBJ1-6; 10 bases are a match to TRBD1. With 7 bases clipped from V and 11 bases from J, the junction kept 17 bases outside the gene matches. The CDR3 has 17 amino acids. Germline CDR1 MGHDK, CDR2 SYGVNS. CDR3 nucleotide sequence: TGTGCCAGCACGCCGCGTGGGGACAGGGGAAATCTAGCACCCCTCCACTTT. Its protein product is CASTPRGDRGNLAPLHF.

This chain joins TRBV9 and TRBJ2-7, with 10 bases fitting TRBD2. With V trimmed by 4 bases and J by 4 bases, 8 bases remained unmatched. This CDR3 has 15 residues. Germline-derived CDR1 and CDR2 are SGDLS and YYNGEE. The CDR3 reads CASSPRSGRGYEQYF. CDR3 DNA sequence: TGTGCCAGCAGCCCTCGCAGCGGGAGGGGGTACGAGCAGTACTTC.

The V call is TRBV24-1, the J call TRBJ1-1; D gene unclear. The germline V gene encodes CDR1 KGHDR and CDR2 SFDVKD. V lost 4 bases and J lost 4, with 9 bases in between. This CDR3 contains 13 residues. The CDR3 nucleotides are TGTGCCACCAGTGACCTCTGGGGCACTGAAGCTTTCTTT. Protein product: CATSDLWGTEAFF.

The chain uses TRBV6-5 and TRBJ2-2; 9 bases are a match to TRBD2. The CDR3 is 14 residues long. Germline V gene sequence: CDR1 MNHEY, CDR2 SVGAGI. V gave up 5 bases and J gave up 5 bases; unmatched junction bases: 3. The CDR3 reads CASSKLAGTGELFF. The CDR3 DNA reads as TGTGCCAGCAGTAAGCTAGCGGGGACCGGGGAGCTGTTTTTT.

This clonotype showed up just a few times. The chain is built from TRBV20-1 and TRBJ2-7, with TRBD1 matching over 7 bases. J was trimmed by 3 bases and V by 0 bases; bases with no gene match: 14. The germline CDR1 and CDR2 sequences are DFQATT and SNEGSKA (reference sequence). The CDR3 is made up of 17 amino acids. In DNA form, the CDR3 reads TGCAGTGCTAGAGATCGGGGACAGCCCATTCTTCGCTACGAGCAGTACTTC. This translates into CSARDRGQPILRYEQYF.

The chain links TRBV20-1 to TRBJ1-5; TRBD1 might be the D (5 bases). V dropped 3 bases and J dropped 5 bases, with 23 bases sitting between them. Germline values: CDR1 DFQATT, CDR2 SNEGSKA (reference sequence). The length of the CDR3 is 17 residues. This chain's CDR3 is CSASGRENWLEDQPQHF. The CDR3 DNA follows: TGCAGTGCTAGTGGCAGGGAAAATTGGTTGGAGGATCAGCCCCAGCATTTT.

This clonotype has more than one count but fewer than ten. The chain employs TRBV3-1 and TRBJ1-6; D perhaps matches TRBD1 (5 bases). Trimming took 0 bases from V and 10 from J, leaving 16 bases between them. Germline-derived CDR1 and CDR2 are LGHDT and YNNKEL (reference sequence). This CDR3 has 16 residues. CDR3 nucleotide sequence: TGTGCCAGCAGCCAAGAAGGGTCAGGGAGGAGCTCACCCCTCCACTTT. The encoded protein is CASSQEGSGRSSPLHF.

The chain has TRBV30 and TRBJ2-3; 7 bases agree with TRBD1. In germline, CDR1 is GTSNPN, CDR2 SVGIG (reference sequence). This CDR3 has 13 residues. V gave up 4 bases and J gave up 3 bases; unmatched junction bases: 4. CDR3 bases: TGTGCCTGGAACAGGGGAGCGACAGATACGCAGTATTTT. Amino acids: CAWNRGATDTQYF. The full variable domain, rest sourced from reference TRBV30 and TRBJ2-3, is SQTIHQWPATLVQPVGSPLSLECTVEGTSNPNLYWYRQAAGRGLQLLFYSVGIGQISSEVPQNLSASRPQDRQFILSSKKLLLSDSGFYLCAWNRGATDTQYFGPGTRLTVL.

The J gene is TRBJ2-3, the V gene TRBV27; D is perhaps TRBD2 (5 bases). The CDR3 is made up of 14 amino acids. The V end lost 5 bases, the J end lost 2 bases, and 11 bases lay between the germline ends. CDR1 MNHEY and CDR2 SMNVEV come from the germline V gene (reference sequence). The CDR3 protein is CASSPTTYTDTQYF. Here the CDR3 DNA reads TGTGCCAGCAGTCCGACTACGTACACAGATACGCAGTATTTT.

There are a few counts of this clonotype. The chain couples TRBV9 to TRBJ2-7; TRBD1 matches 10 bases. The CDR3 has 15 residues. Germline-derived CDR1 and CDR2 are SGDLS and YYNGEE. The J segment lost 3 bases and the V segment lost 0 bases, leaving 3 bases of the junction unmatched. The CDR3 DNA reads TGTGCCAGCAGCGTAGACGGGACAGGGGTCTACGAGCAGTACTTC. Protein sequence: CASSVDGTGVYEQYF. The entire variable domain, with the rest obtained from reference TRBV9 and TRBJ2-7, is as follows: DSGVTQTPKHLITATGQRVTLRCSPRSGDLSVYWYQQSLDQGLQFLIQYYNGEERAKGNILERFSAQQFPDLHSELNLSSLELGDSALYFCASSVDGTGVYEQYFGPGTRLTVT.

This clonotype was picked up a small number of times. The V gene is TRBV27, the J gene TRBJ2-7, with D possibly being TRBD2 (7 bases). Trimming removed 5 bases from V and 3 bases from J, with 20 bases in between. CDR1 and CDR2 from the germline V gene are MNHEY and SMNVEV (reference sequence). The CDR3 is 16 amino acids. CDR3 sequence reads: CASSQRGGVRSYEQYF. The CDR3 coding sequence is TGTGCCAGCAGTCAAAGAGGGGGGGTCAGGAGCTACGAGCAGTACTTC.

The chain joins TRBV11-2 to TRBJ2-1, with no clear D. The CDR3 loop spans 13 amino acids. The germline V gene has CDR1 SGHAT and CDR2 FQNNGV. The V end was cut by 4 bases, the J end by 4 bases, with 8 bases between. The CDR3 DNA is TGTGCCAGCAGCTGGCAGGTTTACAATGAGCAGTTCTTC. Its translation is CASSWQVYNEQFF.